This T cell receptor (beta chain) originates from a study of shared clonotypes between healthy human individuals. This CDR3 is 16 amino acids long. Germline CDR1 MDHEN, CDR2 SYDVKM. The ends were cut back, 1 base at V and 8 bases at J, with 18 bases in the middle. The protocol was immunoSEQ multiplex PCR, while the TCRdb copy is restricted to in-frame clones and leaves out a portion. This table holds about 2.1 million clones, approximately 92% found once. The naive CD8 population came from CD45RO-negative cells selected for CCR7, without terminally differentiated effector memory CD45RA+ cells. The chain couples TRBV28 to TRBJ2-1, with D unclear. The sequenced sample was naive CD8+ T cells from PBMCs. The receptor was derived from a man aged 18-30 years in good health. Some clones in this sample may be carry-over from other donors' samples. The CDR3 DNA follows: TGTGCCAGCAGTTTATTTTATGTGGGTTCATTCCATGAGCAGTTCTTC. Its protein is CASSLFYVGSFHEQFF.